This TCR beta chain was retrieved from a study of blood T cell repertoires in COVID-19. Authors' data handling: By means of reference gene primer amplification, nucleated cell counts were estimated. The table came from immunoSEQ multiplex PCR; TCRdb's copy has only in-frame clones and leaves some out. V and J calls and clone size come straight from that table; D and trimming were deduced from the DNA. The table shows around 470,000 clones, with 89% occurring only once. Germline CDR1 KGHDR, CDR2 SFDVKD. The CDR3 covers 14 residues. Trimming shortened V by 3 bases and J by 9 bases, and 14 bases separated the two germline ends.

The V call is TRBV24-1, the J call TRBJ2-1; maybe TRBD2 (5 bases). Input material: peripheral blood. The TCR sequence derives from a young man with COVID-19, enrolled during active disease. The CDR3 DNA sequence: TGTGCCACCAGTGATCCCCGGGTCGCGGGTGAGCAGTTCTTC. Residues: CATSDPRVAGEQFF.